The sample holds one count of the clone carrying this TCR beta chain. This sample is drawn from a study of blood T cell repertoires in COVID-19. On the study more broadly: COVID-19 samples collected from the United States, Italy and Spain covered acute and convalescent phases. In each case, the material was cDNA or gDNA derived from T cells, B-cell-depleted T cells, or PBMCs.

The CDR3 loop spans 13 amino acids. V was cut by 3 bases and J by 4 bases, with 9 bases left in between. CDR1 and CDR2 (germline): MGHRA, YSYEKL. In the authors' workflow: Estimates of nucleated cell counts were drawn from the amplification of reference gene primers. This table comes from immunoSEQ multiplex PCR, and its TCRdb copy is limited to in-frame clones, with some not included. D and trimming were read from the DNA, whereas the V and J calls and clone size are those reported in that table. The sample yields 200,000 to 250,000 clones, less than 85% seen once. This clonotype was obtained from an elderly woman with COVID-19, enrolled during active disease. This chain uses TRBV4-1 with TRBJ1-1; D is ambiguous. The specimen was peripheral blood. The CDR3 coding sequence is TGCGCCAGCAGCCAGTCCCGTTCCACTGAAGCTTTCTTT. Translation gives CASSQSRSTEAFF.